Presented here are 10 T cell receptor beta chains from one specimen sequenced in a study of blood T cell repertoires in COVID-19. Libraries were prepared by immunoSEQ multiplex PCR; TCRdb keeps only in-frame clonotypes and omits some of them. The sample lists tens of thousands of clones, about 71% occurring once. The sequencing sample was made of peripheral blood. The receptors come from a woman aged 60-75 years in a cohort sampled during active or convalescent COVID-19.

The rearrangement joins TRBV6-2 or TRBV6-3 to TRBJ1-5, with 12 bases lining up with TRBD1. The V gene's germline CDR1 is MNHEY and CDR2 SVGEGT. The CDR3 consists of 15 residues. V was pared by 2 bases and J by 7 bases, with 3 bases of the junction left unmatched. The CDR3: CASSYRDRGLQPQHF. The DNA of the CDR3 is TGTGCCAGCAGTTACCGGGACAGGGGGCTCCAGCCCCAGCATTTT.

The count of this clone is one. The CDR3 DNA sequence: TGTGCCAGCAGCTTCGGGGGGGAAAAACTGTTTTTT. Translated: CASSFGGEKLFF. The chain links TRBV5-6 to TRBJ1-4; the D gene is possibly TRBD1 (5 bases). CDR1 is SGHDT, CDR2 YYEEEE, per germline. V lost 2 bases to trimming and J lost 8 bases, with 7 bases between them. CDR3 size: 12 residues.

V is TRBV6-5 and J is TRBJ1-1; D not certain. The CDR3 has 14 residues. Germline V gene sequence: CDR1 MNHEY, CDR2 SVGAGI. The V end lost 0 bases, the J end lost 6 bases, and 11 bases lay between the germline ends. The CDR3, as DNA: TGTGCCAGCAGTTACTCGCGGGCCTCGGCTGAAGCTTTCTTT. This encodes CASSYSRASAEAFF.

This clone was seen a handful of times. This sequence joins TRBV10-3 and TRBJ2-1, with D perhaps TRBD2 (6 bases). V was clipped by 10 bases and J by 0 bases, with 13 bases between them. The V gene's germline CDR1 is ENHRY and CDR2 SYGVKD. The CDR3 is 14 residues long. The CDR3 protein is CATVADGSYNEQFF. The CDR3, as DNA: TGTGCCACCGTAGCGGATGGCTCCTACAATGAGCAGTTCTTC.

V gene TRBV24-1 combines with J gene TRBJ1-4, with D possibly matching TRBD1 (5 bases). This CDR3 is 15 amino acids long. V was shortened by 7 bases and J by 8 bases, with 19 bases between the two germline ends. Germline CDR1 and CDR2: KGHDR and SFDVKD. The DNA of the CDR3 is TGTGCCACCAGCGACAGCACCGGGGACTTGGAAAAACTGTTTTTT. This translates into CATSDSTGDLEKLFF.

The chain links TRBV28 to TRBJ2-3; TRBD1 matches 9 bases. CDR1 is MDHEN, CDR2 SYDVKM, per germline. The CDR3 spans 16 residues. Germline trimming cut 4 bases from V and 4 bases from J; bases unmatched to any gene: 9. The CDR3 reads CASSSSGTGSADTQYF. Written as DNA, the CDR3 is TGTGCCAGCAGTTCCTCCGGGACAGGGTCGGCAGATACGCAGTATTTT.

The chain is built from TRBV13 and TRBJ1-6, with 9 positions matching TRBD1. With V trimmed by 5 bases and J by 7 bases, 12 bases remained unmatched. The germline CDR1 and CDR2 sequences are PRHDT and FYEKMQ (reference sequence). The CDR3 is 17 amino acids. CDR3 nucleotides: TGTGCCAGCAGCCCAACAGGCGGGACAGGGAGAAATTCACCCCTCCACTTT. It encodes CASSPTGGTGRNSPLHF.

The chain employs TRBV4-3 and TRBJ2-7; 7 bases agree with TRBD2. Germline lookup yields CDR1 LGHNA and CDR2 YSLEER. The trim removed 0 bases at V and 2 bases at J, leaving 4 bases unmatched. This CDR3 region has 15 residues. The CDR3 protein is CASSQEGGGPYEQYF. In DNA form, the CDR3 reads TGCGCCAGCAGCCAAGAGGGGGGGGGACCCTACGAGCAGTACTTC.

This clone was found a few times. The V call is TRBV11-3, the J call TRBJ2-7, with 7 positions matching TRBD1. The CDR3 contains 13 residues. V shed 1 base, J shed 6 bases, and the junction held 3 bases outside the gene matches. Germline CDR1 SGHNT, CDR2 YENEEA. The CDR3 DNA sequence: TGTGCCAGCAGCTTAGGAACAGGGGCCGAGCAGTACTTC. Amino acids: CASSLGTGAEQYF. Based on the CDR3 plus reference TRBV11-3 and TRBJ2-7, the full variable domain is EAGVVQSPRYKIIEKKQPVAFWCNPISGHNTLYWYLQNLGQGPELLIRYENEEAVDDSQLPKDRFSAERLKGVDSTLKIQPAELGDSAVYLCASSLGTGAEQYFGPGTRLTVT.

This chain uses TRBV7-6 with TRBJ2-5; TRBD1 is a possible D gene (6 bases). Germline values: CDR1 SGHVS, CDR2 FNYEAQ. The V gene lost 7 bases and the J gene lost 4 bases, with 16 bases spanning the gap. The CDR3 totals 14 residues. This chain's CDR3 is CASTPGAGTETQYF. The CDR3 coding sequence is TGTGCCAGCACCCCAGGGGCAGGGACAGAGACCCAGTACTTC.